This TCR beta chain came from a study of shared clonotypes between healthy human individuals. Study donors comprised healthy, HIV-negative adults devoid of recent acute infection or vaccination. Sequencing used immunoSEQ multiplex PCR; TCRdb keeps in-frame clones, though not all of them. The top ten hold less than 15% of the sample, which has roughly 490,000 clones, 79% seen once. Sample: PBMCs. This clonotype originated in a woman aged 40 to 50 in good health. Some clones in this sample may be carry-over from other donors' samples.

CDR3 DNA: TGCGCCAGCAGCCTAGGAGCAGGGGGCGGAAGCTCCTACAATGAGCAGTTCTTC. It encodes CASSLGAGGGSSYNEQFF. This rearrangement joins TRBV5-1 to TRBJ2-1; 8 bases agree with TRBD1. V lost 4 bases and J lost 0; bases outside the gene matches: 12. This CDR3 comprises 18 residues. CDR1 SGHRS and CDR2 YFSETQ come from the germline V gene. The full variable domain, in which reference TRBV5-1 and TRBJ2-1 provide the parts outside the CDR3, is KAGVTQTPRYLIKTRGQQVTLSCSPISGHRSVSWYQQTPGQGLQFLFEYFSETQRNKGNFPGRFSGRQFSNSRSEMNVSTLELGDSALYLCASSLGAGGGSSYNEQFFGPGTRLTVL.